Described below is a single T cell receptor (beta chain) sequence and its context. Cohorts were based on clinical histories the participants reported. Germline values: CDR1 SGHRS, CDR2 YFSETQ. This CDR3 is 15 amino acids long. The ends were cut back, 0 bases at V and 4 bases at J, with 13 bases in the middle. Per the authors' pipeline: Counts of nucleated cells, estimated from reference gene primer amplification, were obtained. The data were produced by immunoSEQ multiplex PCR, yet TCRdb's version contains in-frame clones alone and is incomplete. V and J calls and clone size are those listed in that table; D and trimming were worked out from the DNA. Found here are around 330,000 clones, 89% of them singletons; the top ten hold 9.5%. The sample originates from a study of blood T cell repertoires in COVID-19. Study summary: Acute and convalescent COVID-19 specimens originated in the United States, Italy and Spain.

The sample comprised PBMCs or T cells enriched from blood (not recorded which). The TCR was taken from a woman in her forties who had recovered from COVID-19. The J gene is TRBJ1-1, the V gene TRBV5-1; D not certain. The CDR3 bases are TGCGCCAGCAGCTTGGGTATCTCCAGCGGCACTGAAGCTTTCTTT. Translation: CASSLGISSGTEAFF.